The T cell receptor (beta chain) described here comes from a study of blood T cell repertoires in COVID-19. Study context: Acute and convalescent COVID-19 specimens originated in the United States, Italy and Spain. The analysed material was cDNA or gDNA that came from T cells, B-cell-depleted T cells, or PBMCs.

In the original workflow: Amplifying reference gene primers gave estimates of nucleated cell counts. Clones were read by immunoSEQ multiplex PCR, and TCRdb kept only the in-frame ones, dropping some. V and J calls and clone size follow that table, whereas D and trimming were derived from the DNA. The table records 80,000 to 130,000 clones, roughly 86% of them present only once. CDR1 is MNHEY, CDR2 SVGAGI, per germline. The CDR3 runs to 14 residues. J gave up 1 base and V 2 bases, and 1 base lay outside the gene matches. Sequencing input: peripheral blood. The genes are TRBV6-5 and TRBJ1-1; 7 bases are shared with TRBD1. This receptor was taken from a woman between 55 and 75 years old with acute or convalescent COVID-19. The CDR3 region has the DNA TGTGCCAGCAGTTACGGGACAGAGAACACTGAAGCTTTCTTT. Residues: CASSYGTENTEAFF.